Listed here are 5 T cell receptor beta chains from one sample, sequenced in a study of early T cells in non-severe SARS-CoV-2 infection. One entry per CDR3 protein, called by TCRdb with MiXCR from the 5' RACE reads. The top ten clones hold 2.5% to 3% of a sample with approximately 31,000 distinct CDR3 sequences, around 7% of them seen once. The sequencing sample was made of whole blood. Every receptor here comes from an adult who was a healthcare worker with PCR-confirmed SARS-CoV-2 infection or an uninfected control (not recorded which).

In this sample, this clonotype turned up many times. The DNA of the CDR3 is TGTGCCAGCAGTGCTTCTCCGTCGAACACTGAAGCTTTCTTT. This codes for CASSASPSNTEAFF. The genes are TRBV2 and TRBJ1-1; D unclear. This CDR3 spans 14 amino acids. Trimming pared 4 bases from V and 1 base from J, leaving 10 bases between. Per the germline V gene, CDR1 is SNHLY and CDR2 is FYNNEI.

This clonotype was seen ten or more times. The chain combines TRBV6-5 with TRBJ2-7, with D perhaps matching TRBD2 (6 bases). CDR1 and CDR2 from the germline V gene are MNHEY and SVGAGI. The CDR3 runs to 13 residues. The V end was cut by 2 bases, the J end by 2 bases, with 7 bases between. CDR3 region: CASSYAGTYEQYF. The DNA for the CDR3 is TGTGCCAGCAGTTACGCGGGGACCTACGAGCAGTACTTC.

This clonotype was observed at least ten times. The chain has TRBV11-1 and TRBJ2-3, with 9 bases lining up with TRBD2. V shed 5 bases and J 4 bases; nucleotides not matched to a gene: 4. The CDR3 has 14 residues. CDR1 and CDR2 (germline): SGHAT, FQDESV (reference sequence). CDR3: CASSPGLASDTQYF. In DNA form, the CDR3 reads TGTGCCAGCAGCCCAGGACTAGCGTCAGATACGCAGTATTTT.

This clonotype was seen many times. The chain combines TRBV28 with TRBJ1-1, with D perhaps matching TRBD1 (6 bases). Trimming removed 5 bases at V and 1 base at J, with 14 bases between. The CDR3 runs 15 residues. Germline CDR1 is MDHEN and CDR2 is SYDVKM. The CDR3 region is CASSPTRTANTEAFF. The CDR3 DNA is TGTGCCAGCAGTCCAACCCGGACAGCGAACACTGAAGCTTTCTTT.

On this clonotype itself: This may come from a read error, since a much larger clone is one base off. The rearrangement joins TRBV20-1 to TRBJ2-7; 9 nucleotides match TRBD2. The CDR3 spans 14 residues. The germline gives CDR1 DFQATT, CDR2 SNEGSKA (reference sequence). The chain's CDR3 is CSETKAGGTGEQYF. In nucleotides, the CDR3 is TGCAGCGAAACAAAAGCGGGAGGCACGGGCGAGCAGTACTTC.